The sample holds many counts of the clone carrying this TCR beta chain. Its antigen is not known. This sample stems from a study of molecular identifiers for immune sequencing clone quantification. On the study more broadly: Replicates partitioned RNA from 20,000 or 100,000 naive CD8 cells into five parts, sequencing four. Study observations and caveats: It was shown that clones above 20 RNA copies held over 98% of effector molecules, but under 1% in naive cells.

V was cut by 5 bases and J by 12 bases, with 13 bases left in between. CDR3 length: 12 amino acids. Germline CDR1 reads SGHTA; CDR2 reads FQGNSA. Naive CD8 T cells were sorted, and the gate applied was CD8+CD4-CCR7+CD45RA+. Bulk libraries came from a prior protocol with listed TCR primers. TCRdb ran MiXCR on the PCR reads and lists one entry per CDR3 protein. In the table there are about 500,000 distinct CDR3 sequences, around 25% of which are singletons. The sequence was collected from a human donor in good health. Some libraries in this study had Jurkat cell RNA spiked in. The sequencing input was naive CD8+ T cells from blood, with Jurkat cell RNA spiked in. Subset described: FACS-sorted CD8+CD4-CCR7+CD45RA+ naive T cells. The chain combines TRBV7-2 with TRBJ1-4, with a weak D call TRBD1 (5 bases). Here the CDR3 DNA reads TGTGCCAGCAGCCACGGAGGAGGGGAACTGTTTTTT. Translated, it gives CASSHGGGELFF.